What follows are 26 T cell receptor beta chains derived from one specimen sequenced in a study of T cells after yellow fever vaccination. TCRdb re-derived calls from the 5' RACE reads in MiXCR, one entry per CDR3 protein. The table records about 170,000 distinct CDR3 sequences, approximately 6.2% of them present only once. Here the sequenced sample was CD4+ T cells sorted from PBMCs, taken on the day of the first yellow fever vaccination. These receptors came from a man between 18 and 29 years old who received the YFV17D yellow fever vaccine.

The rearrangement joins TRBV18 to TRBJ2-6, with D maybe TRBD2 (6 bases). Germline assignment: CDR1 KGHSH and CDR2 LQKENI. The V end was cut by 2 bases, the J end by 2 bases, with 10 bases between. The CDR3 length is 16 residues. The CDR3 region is CASSPVGEAGANVLTF. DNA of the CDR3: TGTGCCAGCTCACCAGTCGGGGAGGCTGGGGCCAACGTCCTGACTTTC.

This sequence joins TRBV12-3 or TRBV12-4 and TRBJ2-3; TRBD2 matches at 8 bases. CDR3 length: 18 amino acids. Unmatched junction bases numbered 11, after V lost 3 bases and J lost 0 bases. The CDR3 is CASSFAGGERASTDTQYF. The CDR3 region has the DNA TGTGCCAGCAGTTTCGCGGGGGGAGAGAGGGCTAGCACAGATACGCAGTATTTT.

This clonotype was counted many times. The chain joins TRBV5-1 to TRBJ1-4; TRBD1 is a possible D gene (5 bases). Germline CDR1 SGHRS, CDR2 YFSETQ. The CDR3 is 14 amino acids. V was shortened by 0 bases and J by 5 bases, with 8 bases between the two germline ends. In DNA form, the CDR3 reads TGCGCCAGCAGCTTGGGACAGAGGAATGAAAAACTGTTTTTT. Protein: CASSLGQRNEKLFF.

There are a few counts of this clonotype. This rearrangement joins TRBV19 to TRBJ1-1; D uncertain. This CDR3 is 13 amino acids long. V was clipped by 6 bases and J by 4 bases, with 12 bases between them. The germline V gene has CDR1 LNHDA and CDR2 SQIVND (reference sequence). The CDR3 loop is CASSQQVGTEAFF. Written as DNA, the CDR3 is TGTGCCAGTAGCCAACAAGTCGGCACTGAAGCTTTCTTT.

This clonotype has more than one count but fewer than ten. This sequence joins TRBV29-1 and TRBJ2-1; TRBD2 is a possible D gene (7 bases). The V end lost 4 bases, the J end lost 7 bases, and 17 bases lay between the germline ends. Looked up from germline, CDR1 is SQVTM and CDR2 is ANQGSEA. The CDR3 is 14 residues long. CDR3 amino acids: CSVAGGRGVNEQFF. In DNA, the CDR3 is TGCAGCGTTGCGGGGGGCCGGGGGGTAAATGAGCAGTTCTTC.

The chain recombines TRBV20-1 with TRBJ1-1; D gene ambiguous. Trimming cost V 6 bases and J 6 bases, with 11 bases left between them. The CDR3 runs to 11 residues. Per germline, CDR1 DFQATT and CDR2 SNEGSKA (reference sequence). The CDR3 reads CSAPQIAEAFF. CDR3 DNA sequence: TGCAGTGCGCCCCAGATTGCTGAAGCTTTCTTT.

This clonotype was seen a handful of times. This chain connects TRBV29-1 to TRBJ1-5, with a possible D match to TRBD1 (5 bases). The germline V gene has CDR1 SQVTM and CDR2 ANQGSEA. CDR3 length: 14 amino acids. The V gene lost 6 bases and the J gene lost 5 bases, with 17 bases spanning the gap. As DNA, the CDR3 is TGCAGCGTGACCTATGGCCCCAGGGATCAGCCCCAGCATTTT. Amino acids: CSVTYGPRDQPQHF.

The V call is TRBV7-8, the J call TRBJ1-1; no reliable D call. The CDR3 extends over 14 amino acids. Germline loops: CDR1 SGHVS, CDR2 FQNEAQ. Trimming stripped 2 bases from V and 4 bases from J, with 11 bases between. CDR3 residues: CASSLSGLTTEAFF. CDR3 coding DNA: TGTGCCAGCAGCTTATCCGGACTTACCACTGAAGCTTTCTTT.

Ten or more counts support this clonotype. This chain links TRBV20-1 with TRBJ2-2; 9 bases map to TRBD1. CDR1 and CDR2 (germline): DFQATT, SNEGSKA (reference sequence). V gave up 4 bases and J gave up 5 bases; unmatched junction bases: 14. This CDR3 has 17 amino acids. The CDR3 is CSAIDVNRGPQTGELFF. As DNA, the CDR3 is TGCAGTGCTATCGACGTTAACAGGGGGCCTCAGACCGGGGAGCTGTTTTTT.

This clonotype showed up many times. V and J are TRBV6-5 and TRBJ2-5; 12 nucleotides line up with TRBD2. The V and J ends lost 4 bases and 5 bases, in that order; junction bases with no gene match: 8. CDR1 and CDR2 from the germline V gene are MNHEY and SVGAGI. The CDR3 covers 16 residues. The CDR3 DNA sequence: TGTGCCAGCAGTTTAAGGACTAGCGGGGCCAAGGAGACCCAGTACTTC. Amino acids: CASSLRTSGAKETQYF.

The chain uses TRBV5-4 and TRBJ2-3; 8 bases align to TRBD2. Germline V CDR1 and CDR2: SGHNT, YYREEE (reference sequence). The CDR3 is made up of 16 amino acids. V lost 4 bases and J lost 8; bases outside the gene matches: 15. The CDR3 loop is CASSLATGGWPATQYF. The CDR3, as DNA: TGTGCCAGCAGCCTTGCTACGGGGGGGTGGCCTGCTACGCAGTATTTT.

The CDR3: CASSLDRGVWPQHF. The CDR3 nucleotides are TGTGCCAGCAGCTTAGATCGCGGGGTTTGGCCCCAGCATTTT. This chain connects TRBV11-2 to TRBJ1-5; D gene ambiguous. V lost 0 bases and J lost 9, with 12 bases in between. The V gene's germline CDR1 is SGHAT and CDR2 FQNNGV. CDR3 size: 14 residues. Complete variable domain (other parts from reference TRBV11-2 and TRBJ1-5): EAGVAQSPRYKIIEKRQSVAFWCNPISGHATLYWYQQILGQGPKLLIQFQNNGVVDDSQLPKDRFSAERLKGVDSTLKIQPAKLEDSAVYLCASSLDRGVWPQHFGDGTRLSIL.

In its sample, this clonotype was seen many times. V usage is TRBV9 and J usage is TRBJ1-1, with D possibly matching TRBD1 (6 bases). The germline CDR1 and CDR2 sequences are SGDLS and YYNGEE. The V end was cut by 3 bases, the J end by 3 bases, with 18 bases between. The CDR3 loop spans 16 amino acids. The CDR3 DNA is TGTGCCAGCAGCGGGGGGGGCCCCCCAGGGGACACTGAAGCTTTCTTT. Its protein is CASSGGGPPGDTEAFF.

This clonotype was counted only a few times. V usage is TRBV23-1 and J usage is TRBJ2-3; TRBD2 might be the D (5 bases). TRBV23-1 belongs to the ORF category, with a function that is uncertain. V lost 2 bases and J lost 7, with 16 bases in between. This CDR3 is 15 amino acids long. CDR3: CASSQVPRTPYTQYF. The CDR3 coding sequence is TGCGCCAGCAGTCAAGTTCCGAGGACTCCTTATACGCAGTATTTT.

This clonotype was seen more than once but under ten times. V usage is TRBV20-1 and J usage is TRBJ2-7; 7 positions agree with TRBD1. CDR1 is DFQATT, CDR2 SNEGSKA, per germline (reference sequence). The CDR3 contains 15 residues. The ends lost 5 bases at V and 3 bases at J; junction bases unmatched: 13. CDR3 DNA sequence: TGCAGTGCTGGGATGGCCGGGACAGTCCTCTACGAGCAGTACTTC. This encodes CSAGMAGTVLYEQYF.

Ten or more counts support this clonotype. CDR3 in DNA: TGTGCCAGTAGGGGCCTACTAGCTAGCTCCTACGAGCAGTACTTC. Amino acids: CASRGLLASSYEQYF. The V call is TRBV19, the J call TRBJ2-7; tentative D call: TRBD2 (6 bases). The V and J ends lost 6 bases and 0 bases respectively, with 15 bases between them. There are 15 residues in the CDR3. Germline CDR1 LNHDA, CDR2 SQIVND (reference sequence).

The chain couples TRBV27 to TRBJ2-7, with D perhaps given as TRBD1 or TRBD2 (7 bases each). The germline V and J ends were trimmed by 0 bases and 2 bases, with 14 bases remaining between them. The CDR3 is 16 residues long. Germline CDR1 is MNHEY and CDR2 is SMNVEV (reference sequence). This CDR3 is CASSLSTGTTPYEQYV. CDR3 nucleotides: TGTGCCAGCAGTTTATCGACAGGGACTACACCCTACGAGCAGTACGTC.

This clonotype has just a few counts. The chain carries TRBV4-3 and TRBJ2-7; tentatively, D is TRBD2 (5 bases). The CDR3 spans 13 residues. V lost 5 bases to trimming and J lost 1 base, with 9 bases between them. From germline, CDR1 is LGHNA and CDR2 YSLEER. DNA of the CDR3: TGCGCCAGCAGCAGCGGAAAGTCCTACGAGCAGTACTTC. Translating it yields CASSSGKSYEQYF.

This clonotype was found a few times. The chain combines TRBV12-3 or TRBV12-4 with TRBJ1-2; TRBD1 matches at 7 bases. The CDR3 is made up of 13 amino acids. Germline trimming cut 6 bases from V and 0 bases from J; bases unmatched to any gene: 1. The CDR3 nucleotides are TGTGCCAGCAGCGGGACAGCTAACTATGGCTACACCTTC. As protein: CASSGTANYGYTF.

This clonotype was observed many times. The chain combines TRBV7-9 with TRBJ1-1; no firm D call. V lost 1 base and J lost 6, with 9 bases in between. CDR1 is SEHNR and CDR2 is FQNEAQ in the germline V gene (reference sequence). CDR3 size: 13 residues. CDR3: CASSLDGGAEAFF. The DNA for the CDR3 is TGTGCCAGCAGCTTAGATGGAGGTGCTGAAGCTTTCTTT.

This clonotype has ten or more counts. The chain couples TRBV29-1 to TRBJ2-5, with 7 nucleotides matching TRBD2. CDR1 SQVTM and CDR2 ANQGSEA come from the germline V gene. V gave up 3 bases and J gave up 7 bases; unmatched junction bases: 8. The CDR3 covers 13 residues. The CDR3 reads CSVERGGEGTQYF. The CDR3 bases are TGCAGCGTTGAGAGGGGCGGGGAGGGGACCCAGTACTTC.

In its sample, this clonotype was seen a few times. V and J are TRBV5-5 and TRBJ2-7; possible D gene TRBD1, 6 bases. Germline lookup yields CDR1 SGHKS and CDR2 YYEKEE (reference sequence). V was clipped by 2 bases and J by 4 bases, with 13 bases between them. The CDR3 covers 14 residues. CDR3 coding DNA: TGTGCCAGCAGCTTTTCCGGGACACCTTACGAGCAGTACTTC. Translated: CASSFSGTPYEQYF.

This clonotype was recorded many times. The CDR3 is CASSPRALNTEAFF. The CDR3 nucleotides are TGCGCCAGCAGCCCTAGAGCTTTGAACACTGAAGCTTTCTTT. The gene calls are TRBV4-1 and TRBJ1-1; D call uncertain. V lost 4 bases and J 0 bases, leaving 9 bases between the germline ends. Germline assignment: CDR1 MGHRA and CDR2 YSYEKL. There are 14 residues in the CDR3.

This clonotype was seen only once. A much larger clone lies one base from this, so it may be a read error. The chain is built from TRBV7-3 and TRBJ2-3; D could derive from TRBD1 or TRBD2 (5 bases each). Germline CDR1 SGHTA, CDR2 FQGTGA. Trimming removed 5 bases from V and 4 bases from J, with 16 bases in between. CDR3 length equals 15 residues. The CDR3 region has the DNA TGTGCCAGCAGCGCCGGGACCCTAGTACCAGATACGCAGTATTTT. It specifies CASSAGTLVPDTQYF. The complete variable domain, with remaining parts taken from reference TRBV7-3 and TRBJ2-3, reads GAGVSQTPSNKVTEKGKYVELRCDPISGHTALYWYRQSLGQGPEFLIYFQGTGAADDSGLPNDRFFAVRPEGSVSTLKIQRTERGDSAVYLCASSAGTLVPDTQYFGPGTRLTVL.

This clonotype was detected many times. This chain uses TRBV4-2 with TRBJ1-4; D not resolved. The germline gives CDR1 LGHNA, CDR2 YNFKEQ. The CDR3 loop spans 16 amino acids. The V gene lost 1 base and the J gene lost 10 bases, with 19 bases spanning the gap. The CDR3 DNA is TGTGCCAGCAGCCAAGGATCCTCGGGGTCCGAGAGAAAACTGTTTTTT. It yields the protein CASSQGSSGSERKLFF.

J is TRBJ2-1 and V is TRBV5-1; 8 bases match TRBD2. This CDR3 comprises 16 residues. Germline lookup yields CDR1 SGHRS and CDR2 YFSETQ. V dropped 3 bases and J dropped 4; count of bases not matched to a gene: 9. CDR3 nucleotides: TGCGCCAGCAGCTCCCTAGCGGGTAGCTTTTACAATGAGCAGTTCTTC. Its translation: CASSSLAGSFYNEQFF.